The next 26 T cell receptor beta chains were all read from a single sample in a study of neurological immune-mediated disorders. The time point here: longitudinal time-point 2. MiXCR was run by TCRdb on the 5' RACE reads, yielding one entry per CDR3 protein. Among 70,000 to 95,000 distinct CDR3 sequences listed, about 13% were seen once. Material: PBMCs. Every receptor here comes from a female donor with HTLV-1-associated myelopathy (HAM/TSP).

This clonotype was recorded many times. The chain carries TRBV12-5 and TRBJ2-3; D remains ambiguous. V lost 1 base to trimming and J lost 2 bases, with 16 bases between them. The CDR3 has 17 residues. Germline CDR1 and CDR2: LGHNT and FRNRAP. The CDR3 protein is CASGLGLVIGITDTQYF. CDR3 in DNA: TGTGCTAGTGGTTTGGGTCTCGTCATCGGAATCACAGATACGCAGTATTTT.

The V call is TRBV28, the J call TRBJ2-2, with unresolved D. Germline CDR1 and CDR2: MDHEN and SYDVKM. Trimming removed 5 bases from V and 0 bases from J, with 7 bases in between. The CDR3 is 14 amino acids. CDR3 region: CASSPFSNTGELFF. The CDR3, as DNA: TGTGCCAGCAGTCCTTTTTCGAACACCGGGGAGCTGTTTTTT.

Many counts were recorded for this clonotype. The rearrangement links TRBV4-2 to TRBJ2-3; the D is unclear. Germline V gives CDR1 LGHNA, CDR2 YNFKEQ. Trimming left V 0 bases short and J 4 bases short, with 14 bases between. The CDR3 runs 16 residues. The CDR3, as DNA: TGTGCCAGCAGCCAAGACAGGTTCTTTTCCCCAGATACGCAGTATTTT. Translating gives CASSQDRFFSPDTQYF.

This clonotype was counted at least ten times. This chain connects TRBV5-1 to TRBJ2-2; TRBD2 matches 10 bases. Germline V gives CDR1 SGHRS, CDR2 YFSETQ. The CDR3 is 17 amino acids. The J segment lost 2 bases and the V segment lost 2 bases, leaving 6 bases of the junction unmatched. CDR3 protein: CASSLPSGGANTGELFF. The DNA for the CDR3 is TGCGCCAGCAGCTTACCAAGCGGGGGGGCCAACACCGGGGAGCTGTTTTTT.

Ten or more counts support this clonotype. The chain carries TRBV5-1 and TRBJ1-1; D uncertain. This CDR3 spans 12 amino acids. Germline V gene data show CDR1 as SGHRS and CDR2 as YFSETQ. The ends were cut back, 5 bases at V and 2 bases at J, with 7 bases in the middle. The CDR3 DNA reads TGCGCCAGCAGGGTTGGAAACACTGAAGCTTTCTTT. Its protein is CASRVGNTEAFF. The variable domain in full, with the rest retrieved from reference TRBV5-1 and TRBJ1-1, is KAGVTQTPRYLIKTRGQQVTLSCSPISGHRSVSWYQQTPGQGLQFLFEYFSETQRNKGNFPGRFSGRQFSNSRSEMNVSTLELGDSALYLCASRVGNTEAFFGQGTRLTVV.

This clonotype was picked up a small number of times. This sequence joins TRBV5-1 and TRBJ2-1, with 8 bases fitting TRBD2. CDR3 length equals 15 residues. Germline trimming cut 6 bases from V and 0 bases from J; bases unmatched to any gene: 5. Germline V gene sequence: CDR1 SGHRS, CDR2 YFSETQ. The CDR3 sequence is CASNPGGNSYNEQFF. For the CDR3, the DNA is TGCGCCAGCAACCCGGGGGGGAACTCCTACAATGAGCAGTTCTTC.

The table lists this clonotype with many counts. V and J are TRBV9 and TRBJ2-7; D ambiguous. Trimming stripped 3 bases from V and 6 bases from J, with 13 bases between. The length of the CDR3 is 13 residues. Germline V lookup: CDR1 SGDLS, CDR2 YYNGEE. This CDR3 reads CASSDVVNGEQYF. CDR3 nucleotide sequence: TGTGCCAGCAGCGACGTAGTGAATGGCGAGCAGTACTTC.

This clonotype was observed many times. Here the CDR3 reads CASSQMAERGVETQYF. CDR3 in DNA: TGTGCCAGCAGCCAAATGGCGGAGCGGGGGGTAGAGACCCAGTACTTC. The V gene is TRBV4-2, the J gene TRBJ2-5; 9 bases are a match to TRBD2. V lost 2 bases to trimming and J lost 4 bases; unmatched junction nucleotides: 8. The germline V gene has CDR1 LGHNA and CDR2 YNFKEQ. This CDR3 is built from 16 residues.

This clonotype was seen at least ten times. The CDR3 here is CASSFQTENTGELFF. CDR3 DNA sequence: TGCGCCAGCAGCTTTCAGACAGAGAACACCGGGGAGCTGTTTTTT. The chain recombines TRBV5-1 with TRBJ2-2; weak D call: TRBD1 (5 bases). V was trimmed by 2 bases and J by 1 base, leaving 9 bases between them. The CDR3 has 15 amino acids. Germline V gene lookup returns CDR1 SGHRS and CDR2 YFSETQ.

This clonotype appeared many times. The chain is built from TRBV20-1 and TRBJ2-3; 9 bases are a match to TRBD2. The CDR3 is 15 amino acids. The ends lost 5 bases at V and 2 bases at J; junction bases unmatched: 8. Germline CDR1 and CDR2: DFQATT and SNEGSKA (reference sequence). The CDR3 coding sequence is TGCAGTGCTGTGGGCGGGGGGGCCAACACAGATACGCAGTATTTT. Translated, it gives CSAVGGGANTDTQYF.

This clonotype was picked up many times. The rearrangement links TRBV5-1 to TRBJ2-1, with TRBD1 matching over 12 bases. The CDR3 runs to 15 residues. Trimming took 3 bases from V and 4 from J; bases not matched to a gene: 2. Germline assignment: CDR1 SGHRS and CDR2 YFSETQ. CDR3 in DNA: TGCGCCAGCAGCTCGGGACAGGGGGCTTACAATGAGCAGTTCTTC. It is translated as CASSSGQGAYNEQFF.

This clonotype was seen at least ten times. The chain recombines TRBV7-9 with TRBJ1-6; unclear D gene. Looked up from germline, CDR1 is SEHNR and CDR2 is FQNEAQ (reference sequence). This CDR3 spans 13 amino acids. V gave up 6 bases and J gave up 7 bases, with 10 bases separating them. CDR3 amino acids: CASSNGHNSPLHF. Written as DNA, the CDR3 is TGTGCCAGCAGTAATGGCCACAATTCACCCCTCCACTTT.

CDR3 loop: CASSLARVCTDTQYF. CDR3 DNA sequence: TGCGCCAGCAGCTTGGCCAGGGTGTGCACAGATACGCAGTATTTT. The V and J genes are TRBV5-1 and TRBJ2-3, with TRBD1 as a possible D gene (5 bases). The germline V gene has CDR1 SGHRS and CDR2 YFSETQ. The CDR3 has 15 residues. V lost 0 bases and J lost 1, with 9 bases in between.

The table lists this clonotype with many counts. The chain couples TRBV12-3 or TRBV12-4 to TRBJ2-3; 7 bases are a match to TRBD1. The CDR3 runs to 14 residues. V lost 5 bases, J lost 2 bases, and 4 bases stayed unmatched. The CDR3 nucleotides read TGTGCCAGCAGTCGGGGACAGATCACAGATACGCAGTATTTT. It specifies CASSRGQITDTQYF.

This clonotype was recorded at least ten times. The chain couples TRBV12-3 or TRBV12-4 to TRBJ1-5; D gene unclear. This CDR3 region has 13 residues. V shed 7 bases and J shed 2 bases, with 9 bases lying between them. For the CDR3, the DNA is TGTGCCAGCAATCTGTGGGGCAATCAGCCCCAGCATTTT. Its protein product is CASNLWGNQPQHF.

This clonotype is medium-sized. Written as DNA, the CDR3 is TGCGCCAGCAGCCGAACAGGGTTGGGGGTCGATGAGCAGTTCTTC. Its protein is CASSRTGLGVDEQFF. The V gene is TRBV5-1, the J gene TRBJ2-1, with D perhaps matching TRBD1 (6 bases). This CDR3 region has 15 residues. The V end lost 4 bases, the J end lost 8 bases, and 19 bases lay between the germline ends. Germline lookup yields CDR1 SGHRS and CDR2 YFSETQ.

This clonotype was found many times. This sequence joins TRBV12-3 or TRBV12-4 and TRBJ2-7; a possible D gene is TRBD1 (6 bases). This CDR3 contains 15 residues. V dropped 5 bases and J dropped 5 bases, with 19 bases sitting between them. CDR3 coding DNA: TGTGCCAGCAGTCCCAAGAGGGGGTCAGGCGACGAGCAGTACTTC. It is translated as CASSPKRGSGDEQYF.

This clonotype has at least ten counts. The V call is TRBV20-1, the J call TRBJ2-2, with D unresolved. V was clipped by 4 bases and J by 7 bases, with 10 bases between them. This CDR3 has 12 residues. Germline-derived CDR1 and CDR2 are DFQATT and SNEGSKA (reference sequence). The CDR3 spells CSANLRSGELFF. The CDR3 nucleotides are TGCAGTGCTAACCTCCGGAGCGGGGAGCTGTTTTTT.

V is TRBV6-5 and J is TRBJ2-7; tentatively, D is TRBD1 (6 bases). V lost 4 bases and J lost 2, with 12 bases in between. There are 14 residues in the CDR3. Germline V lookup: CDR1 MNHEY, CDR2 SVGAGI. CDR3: CASSWTVGPYEQYF. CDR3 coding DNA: TGTGCCAGCAGTTGGACAGTCGGGCCCTACGAGCAGTACTTC.

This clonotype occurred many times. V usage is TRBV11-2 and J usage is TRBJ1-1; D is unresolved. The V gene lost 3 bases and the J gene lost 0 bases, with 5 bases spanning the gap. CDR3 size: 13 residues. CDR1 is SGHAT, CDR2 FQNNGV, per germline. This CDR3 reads CASSFAMNTEAFF. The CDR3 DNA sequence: TGTGCCAGCAGCTTCGCCATGAACACTGAAGCTTTCTTT.

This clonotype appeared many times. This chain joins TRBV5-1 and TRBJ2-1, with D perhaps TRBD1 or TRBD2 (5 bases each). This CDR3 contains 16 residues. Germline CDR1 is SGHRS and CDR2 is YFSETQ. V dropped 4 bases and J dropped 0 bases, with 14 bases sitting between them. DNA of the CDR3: TGCGCCAGCAGCGAGGGACCTCCGAGCTCCTACAATGAGCAGTTCTTC. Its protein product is CASSEGPPSSYNEQFF.

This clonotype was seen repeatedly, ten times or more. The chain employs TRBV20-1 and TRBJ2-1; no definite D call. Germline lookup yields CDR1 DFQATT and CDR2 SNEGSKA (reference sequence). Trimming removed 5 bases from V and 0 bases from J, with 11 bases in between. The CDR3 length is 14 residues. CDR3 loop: CSAPSPSSYNEQFF. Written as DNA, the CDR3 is TGCAGTGCTCCTTCACCGAGCTCCTACAATGAGCAGTTCTTC.

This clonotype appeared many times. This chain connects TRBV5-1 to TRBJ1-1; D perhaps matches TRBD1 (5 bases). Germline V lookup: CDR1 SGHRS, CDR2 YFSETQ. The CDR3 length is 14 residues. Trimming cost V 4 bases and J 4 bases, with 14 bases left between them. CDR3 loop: CASSGGGRGTEAFF. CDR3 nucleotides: TGCGCCAGCAGCGGGGGTGGGAGGGGCACTGAAGCTTTCTTT.

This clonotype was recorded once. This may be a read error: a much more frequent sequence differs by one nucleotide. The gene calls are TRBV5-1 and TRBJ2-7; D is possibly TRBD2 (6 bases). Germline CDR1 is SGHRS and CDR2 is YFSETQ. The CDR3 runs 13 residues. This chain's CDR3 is CTSSLEGGDEQYF. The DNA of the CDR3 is TGCACCAGCAGCTTGGAGGGTGGCGACGAGCAGTACTTC.

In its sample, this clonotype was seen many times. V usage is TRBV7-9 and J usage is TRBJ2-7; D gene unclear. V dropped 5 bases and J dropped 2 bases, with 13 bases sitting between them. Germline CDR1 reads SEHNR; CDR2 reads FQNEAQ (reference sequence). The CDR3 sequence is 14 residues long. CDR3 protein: CASSPTGLPYEQYF. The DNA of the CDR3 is TGTGCCAGCAGCCCAACCGGCCTCCCCTACGAGCAGTACTTC.

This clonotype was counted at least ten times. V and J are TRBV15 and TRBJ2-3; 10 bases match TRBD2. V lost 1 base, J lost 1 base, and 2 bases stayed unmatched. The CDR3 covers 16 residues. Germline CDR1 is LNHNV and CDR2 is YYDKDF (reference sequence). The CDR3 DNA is TGTGCCACCAGCAGAGGCCTAGCGGGGGGCACAGATACGCAGTATTTT. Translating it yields CATSRGLAGGTDTQYF.